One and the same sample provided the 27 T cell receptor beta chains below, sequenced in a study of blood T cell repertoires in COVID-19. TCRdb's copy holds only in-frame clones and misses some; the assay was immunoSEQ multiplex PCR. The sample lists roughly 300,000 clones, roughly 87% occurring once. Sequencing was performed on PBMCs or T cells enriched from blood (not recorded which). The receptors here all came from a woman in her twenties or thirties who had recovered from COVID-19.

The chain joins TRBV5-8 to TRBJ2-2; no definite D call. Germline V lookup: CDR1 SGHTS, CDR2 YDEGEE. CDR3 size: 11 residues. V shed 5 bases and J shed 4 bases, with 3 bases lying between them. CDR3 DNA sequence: TGTGCCAGCAGTCGCACCGGGGAGCTGTTTTTT. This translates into CASSRTGELFF.

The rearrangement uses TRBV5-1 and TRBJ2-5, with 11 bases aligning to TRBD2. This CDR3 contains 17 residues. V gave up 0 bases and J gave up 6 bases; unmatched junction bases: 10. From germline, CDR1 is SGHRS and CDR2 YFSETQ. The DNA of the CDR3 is TGCGCCAGCAGCTTGGTAGCGGGGGGGCGGAGAGGAAAGACCCAGTACTTC. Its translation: CASSLVAGGRRGKTQYF. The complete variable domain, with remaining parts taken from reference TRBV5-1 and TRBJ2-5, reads KAGVTQTPRYLIKTRGQQVTLSCSPISGHRSVSWYQQTPGQGLQFLFEYFSETQRNKGNFPGRFSGRQFSNSRSEMNVSTLELGDSALYLCASSLVAGGRRGKTQYFGPGTRLLVL.

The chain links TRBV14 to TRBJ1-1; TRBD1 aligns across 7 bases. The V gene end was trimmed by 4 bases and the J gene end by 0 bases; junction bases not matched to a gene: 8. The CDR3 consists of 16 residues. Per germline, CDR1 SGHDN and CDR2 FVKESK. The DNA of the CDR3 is TGTGCCAGCAGCCCTCGACAGGGTATTATGAACACTGAAGCTTTCTTT. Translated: CASSPRQGIMNTEAFF.

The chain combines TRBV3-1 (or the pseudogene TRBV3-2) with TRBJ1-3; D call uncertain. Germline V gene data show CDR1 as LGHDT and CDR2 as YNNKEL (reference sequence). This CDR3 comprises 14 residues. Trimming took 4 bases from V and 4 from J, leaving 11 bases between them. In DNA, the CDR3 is TGTGCCAGCAGCCCCGACGGAGGAGGAAACACCATATATTTT. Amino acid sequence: CASSPDGGGNTIYF.

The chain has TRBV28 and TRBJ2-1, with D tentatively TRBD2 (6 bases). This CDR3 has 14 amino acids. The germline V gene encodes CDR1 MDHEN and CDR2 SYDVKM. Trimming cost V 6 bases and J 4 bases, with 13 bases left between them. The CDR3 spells CASSPPGGYNEQFF. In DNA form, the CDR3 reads TGTGCCAGCAGCCCCCCCGGGGGATACAATGAGCAGTTCTTC.

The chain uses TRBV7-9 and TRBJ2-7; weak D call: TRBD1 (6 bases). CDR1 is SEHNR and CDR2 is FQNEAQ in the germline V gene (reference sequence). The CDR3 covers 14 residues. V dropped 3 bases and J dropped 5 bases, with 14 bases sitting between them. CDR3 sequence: CASSLTQGLNEQYF. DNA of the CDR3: TGTGCCAGCAGCTTGACACAGGGTCTAAACGAGCAGTACTTC.

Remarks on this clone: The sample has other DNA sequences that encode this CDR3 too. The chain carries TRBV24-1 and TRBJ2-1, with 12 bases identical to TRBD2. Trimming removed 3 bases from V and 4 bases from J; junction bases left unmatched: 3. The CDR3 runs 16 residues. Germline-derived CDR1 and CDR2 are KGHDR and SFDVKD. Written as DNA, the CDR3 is TGTGCCACCAGTGATCCTACTAGCGGGGGGTACAATGAGCAGTTCTTC. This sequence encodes CATSDPTSGGYNEQFF.

Written as DNA, the CDR3 is TGTGCCAGCTCACCCTTCGGACAGAACTATGGCTACACCTTC. This translates into CASSPFGQNYGYTF. The chain recombines TRBV18 with TRBJ1-2; TRBD1 is a possible D gene (6 bases). Trimming took off 3 bases at V and 2 bases at J, with 10 bases between the two ends. CDR1 and CDR2 from the germline V gene are KGHSH and LQKENI. The CDR3 is 14 residues long.

As DNA, the CDR3 is TGTGCCAGCAGCGCGGGACTAGGCCTTAGCTCCTACAATGAGCAGTTCTTC. This encodes CASSAGLGLSSYNEQFF. The chain links TRBV5-8 to TRBJ2-1; TRBD2 agrees at 8 bases. V lost 4 bases to trimming and J lost 0 bases; unmatched junction nucleotides: 9. There are 17 residues in the CDR3. Germline values: CDR1 SGHTS, CDR2 YDEGEE. Full variable domain (remainder filled in from reference TRBV5-8 and TRBJ2-1): EAGVTQSPTHLIKTRGQQATLRCSPISGHTSVYWYQQALGLGLQFLLWYDEGEERNRGNFPPRFSGRQFPNYSSELNVNALELEDSALYLCASSAGLGLSSYNEQFFGPGTRLTVL.

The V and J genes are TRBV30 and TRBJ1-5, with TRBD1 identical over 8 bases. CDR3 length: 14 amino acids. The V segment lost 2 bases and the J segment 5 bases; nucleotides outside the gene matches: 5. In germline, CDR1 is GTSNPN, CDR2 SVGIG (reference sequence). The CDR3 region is CAWSRLQGDQPQHF. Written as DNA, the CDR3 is TGTGCCTGGAGTCGTCTACAGGGGGATCAGCCCCAGCATTTT.

The CDR3 sequence: CASSLAAGGLGELFF. CDR3 DNA sequence: TGTGCCAGCAGCCTTGCGGCGGGCGGCCTCGGGGAGCTGTTTTTT. This rearrangement joins TRBV3-1 (or the pseudogene TRBV3-2) to TRBJ2-2; possibly TRBD2 for D (5 bases). The CDR3 loop spans 15 amino acids. The V gene's germline CDR1 is LGHDT and CDR2 YNNKEL (reference sequence). Trimming cost V 4 bases and J 7 bases, with 16 bases left between them.

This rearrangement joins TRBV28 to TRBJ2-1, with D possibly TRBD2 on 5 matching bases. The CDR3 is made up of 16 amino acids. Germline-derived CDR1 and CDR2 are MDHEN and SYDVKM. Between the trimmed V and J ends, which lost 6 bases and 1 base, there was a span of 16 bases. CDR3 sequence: CASRGGRQKSYNEQFF. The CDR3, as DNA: TGTGCCAGCAGAGGCGGGCGGCAGAAATCCTACAATGAGCAGTTCTTC.

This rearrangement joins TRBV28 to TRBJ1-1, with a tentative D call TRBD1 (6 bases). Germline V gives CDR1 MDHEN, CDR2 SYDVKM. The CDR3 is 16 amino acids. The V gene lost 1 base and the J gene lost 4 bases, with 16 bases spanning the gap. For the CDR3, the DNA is TGTGCCAGCAGTTTATCAGGGGTAGTTAGTCGCACTGAAGCTTTCTTT. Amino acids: CASSLSGVVSRTEAFF.

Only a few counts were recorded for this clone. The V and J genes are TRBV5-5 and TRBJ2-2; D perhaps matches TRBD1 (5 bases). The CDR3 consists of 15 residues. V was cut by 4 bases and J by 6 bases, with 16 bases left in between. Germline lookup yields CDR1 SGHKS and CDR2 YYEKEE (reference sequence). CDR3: CASSPGALQAGELFF. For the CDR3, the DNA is TGTGCCAGCAGCCCCGGCGCGTTACAGGCCGGGGAGCTGTTTTTT. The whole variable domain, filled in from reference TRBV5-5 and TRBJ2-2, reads DAGVTQSPTHLIKTRGQQVTLRCSPISGHKSVSWYQQVLGQGPQFIFQYYEKEERGRGNFPDRFSARQFPNYSSELNVNALLLGDSALYLCASSPGALQAGELFFGEGSRLTVL.

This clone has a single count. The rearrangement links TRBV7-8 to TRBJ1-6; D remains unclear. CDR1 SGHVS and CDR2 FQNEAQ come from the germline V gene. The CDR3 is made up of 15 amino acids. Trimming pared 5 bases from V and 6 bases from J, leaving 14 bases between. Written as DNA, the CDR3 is TGTGCCAGCAGCCCCCAGTCGGGTACTAATTCACCCCTCCACTTT. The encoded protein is CASSPQSGTNSPLHF.

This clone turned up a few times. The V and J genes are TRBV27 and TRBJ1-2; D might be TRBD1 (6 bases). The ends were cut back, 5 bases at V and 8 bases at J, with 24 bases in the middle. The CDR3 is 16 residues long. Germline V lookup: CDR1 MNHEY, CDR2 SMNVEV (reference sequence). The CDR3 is CASSPYTAQGVRGYTF. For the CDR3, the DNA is TGTGCCAGCAGTCCCTACACCGCACAGGGTGTAAGAGGCTACACCTTC.

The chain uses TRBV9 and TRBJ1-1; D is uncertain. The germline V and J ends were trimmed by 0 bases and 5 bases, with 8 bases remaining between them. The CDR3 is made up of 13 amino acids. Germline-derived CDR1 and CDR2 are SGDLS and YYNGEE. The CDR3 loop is CASSVGGSTEAFF. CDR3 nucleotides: TGTGCCAGCAGCGTAGGAGGGAGTACTGAAGCTTTCTTT.

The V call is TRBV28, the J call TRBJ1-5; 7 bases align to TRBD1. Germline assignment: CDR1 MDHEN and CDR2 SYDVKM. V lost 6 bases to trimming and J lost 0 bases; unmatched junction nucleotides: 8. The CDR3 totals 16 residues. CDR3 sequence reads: CASSPGTDGSNQPQHF. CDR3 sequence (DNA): TGTGCCAGCAGCCCAGGGACAGATGGTAGCAATCAGCCCCAGCATTTT.

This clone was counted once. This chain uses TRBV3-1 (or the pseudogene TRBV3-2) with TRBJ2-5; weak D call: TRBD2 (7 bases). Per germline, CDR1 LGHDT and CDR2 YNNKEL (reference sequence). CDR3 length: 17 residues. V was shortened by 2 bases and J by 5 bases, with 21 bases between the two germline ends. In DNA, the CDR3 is TGTGCCAGCAGCCAATATGCTACGACGGGGGGCACGGAGACCCAGTACTTC. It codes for CASSQYATTGGTETQYF.

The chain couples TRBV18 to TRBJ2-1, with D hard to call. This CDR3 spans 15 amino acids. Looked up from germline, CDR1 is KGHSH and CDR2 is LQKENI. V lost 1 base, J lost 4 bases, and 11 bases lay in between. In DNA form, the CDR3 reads TGTGCCAGCTCACCACGGAGCATGGAGTACAATGAGCAGTTCTTC. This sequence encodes CASSPRSMEYNEQFF.

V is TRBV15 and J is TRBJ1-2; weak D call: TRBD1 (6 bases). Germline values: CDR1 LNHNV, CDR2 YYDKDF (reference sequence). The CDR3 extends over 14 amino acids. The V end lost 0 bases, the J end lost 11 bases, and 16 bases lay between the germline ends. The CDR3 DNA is TGTGCCACCAGCAGAGAAGACAGGCACAAAGGGTACACCTTC. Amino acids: CATSREDRHKGYTF.

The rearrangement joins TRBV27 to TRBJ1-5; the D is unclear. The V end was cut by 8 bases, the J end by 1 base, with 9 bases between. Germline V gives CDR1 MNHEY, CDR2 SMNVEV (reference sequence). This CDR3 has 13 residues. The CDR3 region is CASGRGSNQPQHF. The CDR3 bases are TGTGCCAGCGGCCGCGGGAGCAATCAGCCCCAGCATTTT.

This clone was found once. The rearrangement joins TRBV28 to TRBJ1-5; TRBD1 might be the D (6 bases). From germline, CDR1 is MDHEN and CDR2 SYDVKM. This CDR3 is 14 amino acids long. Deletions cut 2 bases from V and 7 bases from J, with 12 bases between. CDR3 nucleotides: TGTGCCAGCAGTTTACCACAGGGTTACCAGCCCCAGCATTTT. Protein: CASSLPQGYQPQHF. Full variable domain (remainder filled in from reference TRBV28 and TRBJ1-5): DVKVTQSSRYLVKRTGEKVFLECVQDMDHENMFWYRQDPGLGLRLIYFSYDVKMKEKGDIPEGYSVSREKKERFSLILESASTNQTSMYLCASSLPQGYQPQHFGDGTRLSIL.

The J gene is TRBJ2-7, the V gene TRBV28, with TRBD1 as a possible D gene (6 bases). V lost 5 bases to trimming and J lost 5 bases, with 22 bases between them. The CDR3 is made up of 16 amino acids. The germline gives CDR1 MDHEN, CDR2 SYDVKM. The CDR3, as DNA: TGTGCCAGCAGTATCTACAGGGTCGACGGCTCGGACGAGCAGTACTTC. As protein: CASSIYRVDGSDEQYF.

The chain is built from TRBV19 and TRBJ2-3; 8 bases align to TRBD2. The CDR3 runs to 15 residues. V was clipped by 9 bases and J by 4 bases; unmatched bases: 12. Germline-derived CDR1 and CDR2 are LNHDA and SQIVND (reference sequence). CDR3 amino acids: CASREGGGFADTQYF. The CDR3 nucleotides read TGTGCCAGCCGGGAGGGGGGCGGTTTCGCAGATACGCAGTATTTT.

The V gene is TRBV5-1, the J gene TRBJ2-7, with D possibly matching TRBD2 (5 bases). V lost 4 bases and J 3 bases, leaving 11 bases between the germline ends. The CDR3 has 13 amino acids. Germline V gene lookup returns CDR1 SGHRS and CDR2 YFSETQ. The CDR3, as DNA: TGCGCCAGCAGCGCGGGCCCGGACTACGAGCAGTACTTC. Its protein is CASSAGPDYEQYF. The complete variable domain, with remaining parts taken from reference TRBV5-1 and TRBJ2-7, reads KAGVTQTPRYLIKTRGQQVTLSCSPISGHRSVSWYQQTPGQGLQFLFEYFSETQRNKGNFPGRFSGRQFSNSRSEMNVSTLELGDSALYLCASSAGPDYEQYFGPGTRLTVT.

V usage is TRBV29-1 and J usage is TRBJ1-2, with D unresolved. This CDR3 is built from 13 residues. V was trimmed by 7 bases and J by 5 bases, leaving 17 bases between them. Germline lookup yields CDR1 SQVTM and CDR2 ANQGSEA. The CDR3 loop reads CSASTRGNYGYTF. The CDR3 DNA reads TGCAGCGCCTCCACCCGGGGTAATTATGGCTACACCTTC.